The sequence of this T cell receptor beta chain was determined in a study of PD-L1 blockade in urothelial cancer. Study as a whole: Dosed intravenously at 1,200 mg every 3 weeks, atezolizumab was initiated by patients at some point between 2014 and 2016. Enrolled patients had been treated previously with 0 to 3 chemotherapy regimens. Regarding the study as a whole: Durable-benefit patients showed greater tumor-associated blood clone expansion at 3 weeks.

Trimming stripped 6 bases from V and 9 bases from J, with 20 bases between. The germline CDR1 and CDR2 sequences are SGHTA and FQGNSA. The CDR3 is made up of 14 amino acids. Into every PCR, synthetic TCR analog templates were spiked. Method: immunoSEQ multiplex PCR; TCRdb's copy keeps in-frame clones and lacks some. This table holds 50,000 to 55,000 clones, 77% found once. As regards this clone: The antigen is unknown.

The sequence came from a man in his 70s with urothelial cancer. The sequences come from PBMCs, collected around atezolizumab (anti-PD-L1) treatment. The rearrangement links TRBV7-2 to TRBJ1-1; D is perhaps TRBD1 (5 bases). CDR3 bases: TGTGCCAGCAGACCTAGGGTGGGTCAGGGTAAAGCTTTCTTT. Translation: CASRPRVGQGKAFF.